The present entry profiles one T cell receptor (beta chain) with its context. Its antigen is currently unknown. Other nucleotide sequences in the sample specify the same CDR3. cDNA prepared by RNA extraction and subsequent reverse transcription served as the template for sequencing. Repertoires were generated with immunoSEQ multiplex PCR, while TCRdb's copy carries only in-frame clones and drops some. The repertoire has some 160,000 clones, around two thirds of them found once; the top ten carry 36%. CDR3 length: 12 residues. Per germline, CDR1 MNHEY and CDR2 SMNVEV (reference sequence). Trimming stripped 3 bases from V and 5 bases from J, with 4 bases between. The entry originates in a study of CD8+ T cells in alopecia areata. Study findings and constraints: Sequencing of scalp samples also includes resident alphabeta T cells from normal skin. TCR sharing across patients was less clear than in mice, possibly HLA-related. Relative to normal scalp, lesional scalp, especially alopecia totalis/universalis, showed higher clonality.

Using a FACSAria, the CD4+ and CD8+ T cells were sorted from the PBMCs. The sequencing input was CD8+ T cells sorted from blood. This clonotype originated in a human donor in good health. The rearrangement uses TRBV27 and TRBJ2-2; D gene unclear. CDR3 DNA: TGTGCCAGCAGTTTGGGGACCGGGGAGCTGTTTTTT. Protein sequence: CASSLGTGELFF.